A single sample is the source of the 6 T cell receptor beta chains below, sequenced in a study of T cells in Graves' hyperthyroidism and ophthalmopathy (dated by TCRdb to between 2019 and 2020). Receptors were amplified or captured by multiplex PCR. The listed sequencing device is Illumina HiSeq 2000. Amplification of TCR beta CDR3 regions was carried out from RNA transcripts. The first round of RT-PCR for the TCR CDR3 was performed with the HTBI primer set and the Qiagen OneStep RT-PCR kit. TCRdb applied fastp at Q25 and MiXCR to the public reads, then kept only in-frame beta chains. Merged by CDR3 protein, the rows form single entries marked with the most common genes and DNA. The sample contains roughly 700,000 distinct CDR3 sequences, 13% to 15% of them found a single time. The leading ten clones occupy around 9.6% of the sample. Source material: blood. These receptors all come from a young woman with Graves' hyperthyroidism.

CDR3 coding DNA: TGTGCCAGCAGTTCCACGGGACTACGCTCCTACAATGAGCAGTTCTTC. Translating it yields CASSSTGLRSYNEQFF. The V call is TRBV27, the J call TRBJ2-1; 7 nucleotides match TRBD2. The CDR3 is 16 amino acids. The V and J ends lost 4 bases and 0 bases, in that order; junction bases with no gene match: 6. From germline, CDR1 is MNHEY and CDR2 SMNVEV (reference sequence).

The J gene is TRBJ2-7, the V gene TRBV28; possible D gene TRBD2, 5 bases. V shed 9 bases and J shed 9 bases, with 15 bases lying between them. The CDR3 runs to 11 residues. CDR1 MDHEN and CDR2 SYDVKM come from the germline V gene. This chain's CDR3 is CASSSPVGQYF. The CDR3 bases are TGTGCCAGTTCTAGCCCGGTGGGGCAGTACTTC. Full variable domain (rest looked up from reference TRBV28 and TRBJ2-7): DVKVTQSSRYLVKRTGEKVFLECVQDMDHENMFWYRQDPGLGLRLIYFSYDVKMKEKGDIPEGYSVSREKKERFSLILESASTNQTSMYLCASSSPVGQYFGPGTRLTVT.

The V gene is TRBV4-3, the J gene TRBJ2-1; TRBD2 matches at 12 bases. J was trimmed by 0 bases and V by 3 bases; bases with no gene match: 3. CDR1 and CDR2 (germline): LGHNA, YSLEER. The CDR3 covers 17 residues. The CDR3 is CASSQSTSGSSYNEQFF. CDR3 sequence (DNA): TGCGCCAGCAGCCAGTCGACTAGCGGGAGCTCCTACAATGAGCAGTTCTTC.

This chain connects TRBV28 to TRBJ1-6; perhaps TRBD1 as D (6 bases). CDR1 is MDHEN and CDR2 is SYDVKM in the germline V gene. V lost 2 bases and J 8 bases, leaving 16 bases between the germline ends. CDR3 length: 16 amino acids. The CDR3 reads CASSLIRGHRDSPLHF. The DNA of the CDR3 is TGTGCCAGCAGTTTAATTCGGGGACATCGTGATTCACCCCTCCACTTT. Looking up the rest from reference TRBV28 and TRBJ1-6 gives the full variable domain: DVKVTQSSRYLVKRTGEKVFLECVQDMDHENMFWYRQDPGLGLRLIYFSYDVKMKEKGDIPEGYSVSREKKERFSLILESASTNQTSMYLCASSLIRGHRDSPLHFGNGTRLTVT.

This clonotype showed up just a few times. The V and J genes are TRBV6-1 and TRBJ2-7; a weak D match, TRBD2 (6 bases). Trimming removed 1 base from V and 5 bases from J, with 12 bases in between. Germline-derived CDR1 and CDR2 are MNHNS and SASEGT. The CDR3 contains 14 residues. This chain's CDR3 is CASSEEWRGNEQYF. The CDR3 DNA reads TGTGCCAGCAGTGAAGAGTGGAGGGGTAACGAGCAGTACTTC.

This clonotype has at least ten counts. J is TRBJ1-6 and V is TRBV20-1, with D tentatively TRBD1 (5 bases). Per the germline V gene, CDR1 is DFQATT and CDR2 is SNEGSKA (reference sequence). The CDR3 runs to 18 residues. Trimming shortened V by 1 base and J by 5 bases, and 21 bases separated the two germline ends. The CDR3, as DNA: TGCAGTGCTAGAGTGGACAATACTCTTCGGGTAGATAATTCACCCCTCCACTTT. Translation gives CSARVDNTLRVDNSPLHF.